One and the same sample provided the 18 T cell receptor beta chains below, sequenced in a study of blood T cell repertoires in COVID-19. Assay used: immunoSEQ multiplex PCR; TCRdb lists only in-frame clones, some missing. The top ten hold approximately 27% of the sample, which has tens of thousands of clones, more than 65% seen once. Sequencing was done on a sample of peripheral blood. These receptors were taken from a human donor in a cohort sampled during active COVID-19.

The chain joins TRBV28 to TRBJ1-1; possibly TRBD1 for D (5 bases). The germline gives CDR1 MDHEN, CDR2 SYDVKM. Between the trimmed V and J ends, which lost 3 bases and 10 bases, there was a span of 15 bases. There are 13 residues in the CDR3. The CDR3 spells CASSFRVPGGAFF. The CDR3 coding sequence is TGTGCCAGCAGTTTCCGGGTTCCCGGGGGAGCTTTCTTT.

This clone was counted a single time. V gene TRBV20-1 combines with J gene TRBJ1-5; D possibly corresponds to TRBD1 (6 bases). Germline-derived CDR1 and CDR2 are DFQATT and SNEGSKA (reference sequence). This CDR3 contains 12 residues. V shed 3 bases and J shed 5 bases, with 8 bases lying between them. As DNA, the CDR3 is TGCAGTGCTAGTAGGGGGTATCAGCCCCAGCATTTT. Encoded protein: CSASRGYQPQHF.

CDR3 DNA sequence: TGTGCCAGCAGTTACTCGGGGGGTCGAGGTTCACCCCTCCACTTT. Its protein product is CASSYSGGRGSPLHF. V is TRBV6-5 and J is TRBJ1-6, with D tentatively TRBD1 (5 bases). The germline V gene has CDR1 MNHEY and CDR2 SVGAGI. V dropped 0 bases and J dropped 9 bases, with 12 bases sitting between them. The CDR3 contains 15 residues.

This rearrangement joins TRBV6-1 to TRBJ1-5; D gene unclear. CDR1 is MNHNS, CDR2 SASEGT, per germline. The CDR3 loop spans 15 amino acids. Trimming left V 3 bases short and J 1 base short, with 10 bases between. The CDR3 nucleotides read TGTGCCAGCAGTGAGCAGAACCTGAGCAATCAGCCCCAGCATTTT. Translated, it gives CASSEQNLSNQPQHF.

J is TRBJ2-2 and V is TRBV5-1; 7 bases are a match to TRBD2. With V trimmed by 0 bases and J by 3 bases, 8 bases remained unmatched. The CDR3 length is 17 residues. From germline, CDR1 is SGHRS and CDR2 YFSETQ. CDR3 in DNA: TGCGCCAGCAGCTTGGAAAGACTAGCCGGGTACACCGGGGAGCTGTTTTTT. Translation gives CASSLERLAGYTGELFF.

V is TRBV5-1 and J is TRBJ2-7; 7 positions match TRBD1. This CDR3 is 13 amino acids long. J was trimmed by 0 bases and V by 7 bases; bases with no gene match: 4. Germline V gene data show CDR1 as SGHRS and CDR2 as YFSETQ. The CDR3 DNA reads TGCGCCAGCCGGGACAGTGGCTCCTACGAGCAGTACTTC. It yields the protein CASRDSGSYEQYF.

This clone was recorded only once. The V call is TRBV3-1 (or the pseudogene TRBV3-2), the J call TRBJ2-1, with D maybe TRBD2 (5 bases). CDR3 length: 15 amino acids. Trimming cost V 1 base and J 8 bases, with 15 bases left between them. Per the germline V gene, CDR1 is LGHDT and CDR2 is YNNKEL (reference sequence). As DNA, the CDR3 is TGTGCCAGCAGCCAAGGTTGGCAGGCCGGGGATGAGCAGTTCTTC. Residues: CASSQGWQAGDEQFF.

CDR3 in amino acids: CASSRGGATYEQYF. CDR3 in DNA: TGTGCCAGCAGCCGAGGGGGGGCCACCTACGAGCAGTACTTC. V usage is TRBV7-9 and J usage is TRBJ2-7; weak D call: TRBD2 (7 bases). This CDR3 region has 14 residues. Trimming shortened V by 5 bases and J by 2 bases, and 13 bases separated the two germline ends. Germline values: CDR1 SEHNR, CDR2 FQNEAQ (reference sequence).

V is TRBV20-1 and J is TRBJ1-2; the D gene is possibly TRBD1 (5 bases). The germline V and J ends were trimmed by 3 bases and 6 bases, with 14 bases remaining between them. The CDR3 loop spans 13 amino acids. The germline gives CDR1 DFQATT, CDR2 SNEGSKA (reference sequence). This chain's CDR3 is CSASAGPRDGYTF. CDR3 nucleotides: TGCAGTGCTAGTGCAGGGCCCCGTGATGGCTACACCTTC.

This clone was found once. The rearrangement uses TRBV27 and TRBJ1-5; 10 bases align to TRBD1. Germline trimming cut 4 bases from V and 2 bases from J; bases unmatched to any gene: 5. The CDR3 spans 16 residues. Germline loops: CDR1 MNHEY, CDR2 SMNVEV (reference sequence). In DNA, the CDR3 is TGTGCCAGCAGTTCGACAGGACAGGGGGGCAATCAGCCCCAGCATTTT. This encodes CASSSTGQGGNQPQHF.

Turning to this clone: This CDR3 is also generated by other DNA sequences in the sample. The chain couples TRBV11-3 to TRBJ2-3; 10 bases line up with TRBD2. The trim removed 2 bases at V and 1 base at J, leaving 0 bases unmatched. CDR1 and CDR2 (germline): SGHNT, YENEEA. The CDR3 contains 15 residues. The CDR3 region is CASSLLAGGTDTQYF. As DNA, the CDR3 is TGTGCCAGCAGCTTACTAGCGGGGGGCACAGATACGCAGTATTTT.

Here the CDR3 reads CASSDSLAGGPGDTQYF. The CDR3 nucleotides read TGTGCCAGCAGCGACTCACTAGCGGGGGGGCCGGGAGATACGCAGTATTTT. The chain combines TRBV9 with TRBJ2-3; TRBD2 aligns across 13 bases. Per germline, CDR1 SGDLS and CDR2 YYNGEE. V lost 3 bases to trimming and J lost 5 bases; unmatched junction nucleotides: 9. CDR3 length equals 17 residues.

This chain connects TRBV6-5 to TRBJ2-1; 12 positions match TRBD2. The V gene end was trimmed by 4 bases and the J gene end by 2 bases; junction bases not matched to a gene: 3. Germline CDR1 reads MNHEY; CDR2 reads SVGAGI. This CDR3 is built from 16 residues. The CDR3 is CASSSSGGAPYNEQFF. The CDR3 nucleotides read TGTGCCAGCAGTTCTAGCGGGGGGGCCCCCTACAATGAGCAGTTCTTC.

The rearrangement joins TRBV19 to TRBJ2-1, with D maybe TRBD2 (7 bases). V gave up 3 bases and J gave up 9 bases, with 18 bases separating them. Germline CDR1 reads LNHDA; CDR2 reads SQIVND (reference sequence). The length of the CDR3 is 15 residues. Here the CDR3 reads CASSIIGGLFSEQFF. CDR3 DNA sequence: TGTGCCAGTAGTATTATCGGGGGGCTCTTCAGTGAGCAGTTCTTC.

The rearrangement joins TRBV2 to TRBJ2-3; TRBD1 agrees at 7 bases. Germline CDR1 and CDR2: SNHLY and FYNNEI. J lost 0 bases, V lost 8 bases, and 14 bases had no gene match. The CDR3 spans 17 residues. CDR3 protein: CASRRPDRAESTDTQYF. The CDR3 region has the DNA TGTGCCAGCCGACGACCCGACAGGGCCGAAAGCACAGATACGCAGTATTTT.

The V call is TRBV6-5, the J call TRBJ2-3; 8 nucleotides line up with TRBD2. The V segment lost 5 bases and the J segment 4 bases; nucleotides outside the gene matches: 8. The CDR3 is made up of 15 amino acids. Germline CDR1 MNHEY, CDR2 SVGAGI. CDR3: CASSPPGGRPDTQYF. The CDR3 DNA follows: TGTGCCAGCAGTCCCCCGGGAGGGAGGCCAGATACGCAGTATTTT.

A few counts support this clone. The chain uses TRBV27 and TRBJ1-2; TRBD1 matches 8 bases. Germline-derived CDR1 and CDR2 are MNHEY and SMNVEV (reference sequence). This CDR3 has 14 amino acids. Trimming at V came to 3 bases and at J to 6 bases, leaving 6 bases not matched to a gene. The DNA for the CDR3 is TGTGCCAGCAGTTTCACCGGGACAGGACATGGCTACACCTTC. Its protein product is CASSFTGTGHGYTF.

J is TRBJ2-2 and V is TRBV20-1; D is unclear. The CDR3 contains 14 residues. Germline V lookup: CDR1 DFQATT, CDR2 SNEGSKA (reference sequence). V was pared by 3 bases and J by 7 bases, with 15 bases between. This chain's CDR3 is CSASDGLLIGELFF. In nucleotides, the CDR3 is TGCAGTGCTAGTGATGGTCTATTAATCGGGGAGCTGTTTTTT.